These 5 T cell receptor beta chains originate from one sample sequenced in a study of T cells after yellow fever vaccination. TCRdb re-analysed the 5' RACE reads in MiXCR, keeping a single row per CDR3 protein. The data contain about 350,000 distinct CDR3 sequences, roughly 8.6% of them seen just once; the ten biggest clones take up 15% to 20%. Source: PBMCs, taken more than 35 days after the first yellow fever vaccination. All receptors come from a man between 18 and 29 years old who received the YFV17D yellow fever vaccine.

The rearrangement uses TRBV5-1 and TRBJ1-2; D is unclear. V was cut by 4 bases and J by 7 bases, with 23 bases left in between. In germline, CDR1 is SGHRS, CDR2 YFSETQ. The CDR3 extends over 16 amino acids. The CDR3 sequence is CASSLDVSPRAAGYTF. CDR3 bases: TGCGCCAGCAGCCTGGACGTGAGCCCTCGGGCGGCTGGCTACACCTTC.

The chain recombines TRBV5-1 with TRBJ1-3, with D possibly matching TRBD1 (5 bases). V lost 5 bases to trimming and J lost 4 bases, with 16 bases between them. The CDR3 loop spans 15 amino acids. Germline CDR1 is SGHRS and CDR2 is YFSETQ. CDR3 protein: CASSMGVGFGNTIYF. The DNA for the CDR3 is TGCGCCAGCAGTATGGGGGTTGGTTTCGGAAACACCATATATTTT.

There are many counts of this clonotype. V usage is TRBV7-7 and J usage is TRBJ2-3; D might be TRBD1 (6 bases). The CDR3 is 14 amino acids. Trimming shortened V by 5 bases and J by 2 bases, and 11 bases separated the two germline ends. CDR1 and CDR2 (germline): SSHAT, FNYEAQ (reference sequence). The CDR3 loop is CASSPTGFTDTQYF. The CDR3 nucleotides are TGTGCCAGCAGCCCAACAGGGTTCACAGATACGCAGTATTTT.

This chain connects TRBV12-3 or TRBV12-4 to TRBJ1-4; the D gene is possibly TRBD1 (6 bases). The ends were cut back, 3 bases at V and 10 bases at J, with 18 bases in the middle. The CDR3 consists of 15 residues. The DNA for the CDR3 is TGTGCCAGCAGTTTCGTGGGAGGGACCAGGGGAAAACTGTTTTTT. Its translation is CASSFVGGTRGKLFF.

The chain combines TRBV11-2 with TRBJ2-3, with 10 bases aligning to TRBD1. Trimming at V came to 0 bases and at J to 2 bases, leaving 17 bases not matched to a gene. The CDR3 totals 21 residues. Germline V gene lookup returns CDR1 SGHAT and CDR2 FQNNGV. CDR3 nucleotides: TGTGCCAGCAGCTTAGATCGAGGGACAGGGGAGGTAATGGTCCTCACAGATACGCAGTATTTT. Protein: CASSLDRGTGEVMVLTDTQYF.